Listed here are 15 T cell receptor beta chains from one sample, sequenced in a study of T-cell memory formation after mild COVID-19. Via MiXCR, TCRdb re-called the 5' RACE reads, giving one row per CDR3 protein. The data hold about 620,000 distinct CDR3 sequences, with approximately 18% observed a single time. Material: PBMCs or a T cell subset sorted from them (not recorded which). These receptors were obtained from an adult woman who had mild COVID-19 (a few samples of this study predate the infection). Cell type and time point are not known.

This clonotype has just a few counts. The CDR3 here is CASSQAGTGSSYEQYF. The CDR3 nucleotides read TGCGCCAGCAGCCAAGCGGGGACAGGGAGCTCCTACGAGCAGTACTTC. J is TRBJ2-7 and V is TRBV4-3; TRBD1 matches 9 bases. This CDR3 is 16 amino acids long. Germline V lookup: CDR1 LGHNA, CDR2 YSLEER. The junction had 4 bases not matched to a gene; V was cut back by 1 base and J by 0 bases.

This clonotype was seen many times. V gene TRBV7-9 combines with J gene TRBJ2-1, with TRBD2 as a possible D gene (6 bases). Germline V CDR1 and CDR2: SEHNR, FQNEAQ (reference sequence). V lost 5 bases and J lost 5, with 16 bases in between. CDR3 length: 15 residues. CDR3 sequence reads: CASSAAGLTNNEQFF. The CDR3 bases are TGTGCCAGCAGCGCGGCGGGACTCACTAACAATGAGCAGTTCTTC.

V is TRBV7-9 and J is TRBJ1-5; D not certain. Trimming took off 6 bases at V and 1 base at J, with 13 bases between the two ends. Germline CDR1 SEHNR, CDR2 FQNEAQ (reference sequence). CDR3 length equals 15 residues. The CDR3 is CASRPYEGSNQPQHF. CDR3 in DNA: TGTGCCAGCAGACCGTACGAGGGAAGCAATCAGCCCCAGCATTTT.

This clonotype was counted a few times. This sequence joins TRBV5-6 and TRBJ2-7, with D hard to call. The CDR3 is 13 amino acids. The germline V gene has CDR1 SGHDT and CDR2 YYEEEE. V lost 2 bases and J lost 5, with 11 bases in between. This CDR3 reads CASSFEQTHEQYF. CDR3 sequence (DNA): TGTGCCAGCAGCTTTGAACAGACCCACGAGCAGTACTTC.

This clonotype was seen a few times. This chain connects TRBV20-1 to TRBJ1-1; no firm D call. The ends were cut back, 3 bases at V and 1 base at J, with 6 bases in the middle. Germline CDR1 DFQATT, CDR2 SNEGSKA (reference sequence). The CDR3 is 12 amino acids. The CDR3 coding sequence is TGCAGTGCTAGGGCAGCGAACACTGAAGCTTTCTTT. It is translated as CSARAANTEAFF.

This chain links TRBV20-1 with TRBJ1-1; D might be TRBD1 (5 bases). Between the trimmed V and J ends, which lost 1 base and 3 bases, there was a span of 15 bases. CDR1 and CDR2 from the germline V gene are DFQATT and SNEGSKA (reference sequence). The CDR3 sequence is 15 residues long. The CDR3, as DNA: TGCAGTGCTAGAGCCTCGGAGGGAGGGGACACTGAAGCTTTCTTT. It yields the protein CSARASEGGDTEAFF.

The chain joins TRBV24-1 to TRBJ2-1, with D possibly matching TRBD2 (5 bases). CDR1 and CDR2 (germline): KGHDR, SFDVKD. Between the trimmed V and J ends, which lost 5 bases and 8 bases, there was a span of 12 bases. This CDR3 has 13 residues. CDR3 protein: CATSASGVDEQFF. As DNA, the CDR3 is TGTGCCACCAGTGCTTCCGGGGTGGATGAGCAGTTCTTC.

The sample holds many counts of this clonotype. V gene TRBV5-4 combines with J gene TRBJ2-1, with 10 bases fitting TRBD2. The CDR3 covers 15 residues. Germline V gene lookup returns CDR1 SGHNT and CDR2 YYREEE (reference sequence). Trimming removed 2 bases from V and 3 bases from J; junction bases left unmatched: 2. The CDR3 loop reads CASSLERGGYNEQFF. CDR3 sequence (DNA): TGTGCCAGCAGCTTAGAGCGGGGGGGCTACAATGAGCAGTTCTTC.

In this sample, this clonotype turned up a few times. The chain is built from TRBV19 and TRBJ2-1; weak D call: TRBD1 (7 bases). The germline gives CDR1 LNHDA, CDR2 SQIVND (reference sequence). The CDR3 is 16 amino acids. With 3 bases removed from V and 1 base from J, the gap between germline ends came to 13 bases. The CDR3 nucleotides are TGTGCCAGTAGTATTGGAGGGACAGTTTCCTACAATGAGCAGTTCTTC. The encoded protein is CASSIGGTVSYNEQFF.

CDR3 bases: TGTGCCAGCAGCCAAGAGGGACAGAATAATTCACCCCTCCACTTT. Protein product: CASSQEGQNNSPLHF. The V and J genes are TRBV3-1 and TRBJ1-6, with 7 positions matching TRBD1. CDR1 is LGHDT, CDR2 YNNKEL, per germline (reference sequence). Trimming removed 0 bases from V and 5 bases from J; junction bases left unmatched: 1. CDR3 length: 15 residues.

This clonotype was picked up a small number of times. The rearrangement joins TRBV2 to TRBJ2-1, with D uncertain. The germline V gene encodes CDR1 SNHLY and CDR2 FYNNEI. V was clipped by 6 bases and J by 2 bases, with 8 bases between them. The CDR3 covers 13 residues. The CDR3 sequence: CASSYDTYNEQFF. CDR3 bases: TGTGCCAGCAGCTATGACACCTACAATGAGCAGTTCTTC.

In this sample, this clonotype turned up a few times. This chain connects TRBV4-2 to TRBJ2-7, with 10 bases fitting TRBD1. The CDR3 has 15 residues. Germline CDR1 reads LGHNA; CDR2 reads YNFKEQ. The V gene end was trimmed by 0 bases and the J gene end by 8 bases; junction bases not matched to a gene: 7. CDR3 region: CASSQDPGQGKKQYF. As DNA, the CDR3 is TGTGCCAGCAGCCAAGATCCGGGACAGGGGAAAAAGCAGTACTTC.

The V gene is TRBV10-3, the J gene TRBJ2-5; 11 bases are shared with TRBD2. This CDR3 comprises 17 residues. The V gene end was trimmed by 3 bases and the J gene end by 2 bases; junction bases not matched to a gene: 8. The germline gives CDR1 ENHRY, CDR2 SYGVKD. CDR3 amino acids: CAISELGTSGKQETQYF. The DNA for the CDR3 is TGTGCCATCAGTGAATTGGGGACTAGCGGCAAACAAGAGACCCAGTACTTC.

The J gene is TRBJ2-1, the V gene TRBV20-1; D not certain. V shed 5 bases and J shed 9 bases, with 20 bases lying between them. The CDR3 spans 14 residues. Germline values: CDR1 DFQATT, CDR2 SNEGSKA (reference sequence). In nucleotides, the CDR3 is TGCAGTGCTCACCCAACTCAAAGGGCGTTTGAGCAGTTCTTC. Its protein product is CSAHPTQRAFEQFF.

This clonotype was seen a few times. The chain links TRBV20-1 to TRBJ1-6; 8 bases map to TRBD1. Germline V CDR1 and CDR2: DFQATT, SNEGSKA (reference sequence). J gave up 3 bases and V 3 bases, and 7 bases lay outside the gene matches. The CDR3 contains 16 residues. CDR3 DNA sequence: TGCAGTGCTAGGGATGCCGGGACAGGCTATAATTCACCCCTCCACTTT. Protein product: CSARDAGTGYNSPLHF.